Listed below are T cell receptor beta chains from one sample, sequenced in a study of T-cell memory formation after mild COVID-19. TCRdb re-called the 5' RACE reads through MiXCR, storing one row per CDR3 protein. The table includes some 45,000 distinct CDR3 sequences, 25% to 30% detected once. Material: PBMCs or a T cell subset sorted from them (not recorded which). These receptors originate from a man younger than 35 who had mild COVID-19 (a few samples of this study predate the infection). Cell type and time point are not known. Each CDR3 is given with its conserved first and last residue. A D gene is named only where the DNA matches it firmly. The size field is filled for only some rows; it gives once, few, many or a size class.

j_gene,v_gene,d_gene,abundance,CDR3nt,CDR3aa
TRBJ2-5,TRBV4-1,TRBD2,few,TGCGCCAGCAGCCAAGTGGCGATGACTAGCGGGACCCAAGAGACCCAGTACTTC,CASSQVAMTSGTQETQYF
TRBJ1-3,TRBV10-3,NA,few,TGTGCCATCAGCGAGGACGGCGCACGGAACACCATATATTTT,CAISEDGARNTIYF
TRBJ2-1,TRBV7-9,TRBD2,NA,TGTGCCAGCAGCCTTCGGACTAGCGGGGGCTATTCCTACAATGAGCAGTTCTTC,CASSLRTSGGYSYNEQFF
TRBJ2-1,TRBV27,NA,NA,TGTGCCAGCAGTTTATTGGGGTACAATGAGCAGTTCTTC,CASSLLGYNEQFF
TRBJ2-7,TRBV27,TRBD2,hyperexpanded,TGTGCCAGCAGCCAATGGGGGGGTACGCCCTACGAGCAGTACTTC,CASSQWGGTPYEQYF
TRBJ2-1,TRBV7-9,NA,NA,TGTGCCAGCAGCGCTCCATTAGGTGAGCAGTTCTTC,CASSAPLGEQFF
TRBJ1-2,TRBV29-1,TRBD1,NA,TGCAGCGTGATTGGGGACAGCCTCAACTATGGCTACACCTTC,CSVIGDSLNYGYTF
TRBJ2-7,TRBV27,TRBD1,few,TGTGCCAGCAGTCCCCTGGGAAGGGGGCAGGACGAGCAGTACTTC,CASSPLGRGQDEQYF
TRBJ2-5,TRBV29-1,TRBD2,NA,TGCAGCGTTGTAGAGCGGGGGGGCGGAGAGACCCAGTACTTC,CSVVERGGGETQYF
TRBJ2-7,TRBV5-1,NA,few,TGCGCCAGCAGCTTGGAGGTTTGGCCTCCCTACGAGCAGTACTTC,CASSLEVWPPYEQYF
TRBJ2-1,TRBV7-3,NA,NA,TGTGCCAGCATGGGATTGGGCCCTGAGCAGTTCTTC,CASMGLGPEQFF
TRBJ2-1,TRBV7-9,NA,NA,TGTGCCAGCAGCTTAATGGGGGAGAACAATGAGCAGTTCTTC,CASSLMGENNEQFF
TRBJ1-1,TRBV10-3,NA,once,TGTGCCATCAGTGAGTCGGTAGGGAGGAACACTGAAGCTTTCTTT,CAISESVGRNTEAFF